The 20 T cell receptor beta chains below come from one sample, sequenced in a study of regulatory T cells in long-lasting Graves disease. For TCR beta, libraries came from iRepertoire HTBI primers and Arm-PCR of CDR3 regions. MiXCR, applied by TCRdb to the multiplex PCR reads, yields one record per CDR3 protein. The table has around 400,000 distinct CDR3 sequences, 15% seen once. Time point indicated: newly diagnosed GD, antithyroid drugs for less than 3 months. Researchers made the TCR library from RNA that was extracted from PBMCs. These sequences were also reported in another study, on T cells in Graves' hyperthyroidism and ophthalmopathy.

The starting material was peripheral blood mononuclear cells (PBMCs), obtained at new diagnosis, from a patient treated with antithyroid drugs. These receptors came from a woman in her thirties or forties with Graves disease.

This clonotype was counted at least ten times. J is TRBJ2-7 and V is TRBV2; 12 bases are a match to TRBD2. The CDR3 sequence is 14 residues long. V shed 6 bases, J shed 3 bases, and the junction held 3 bases outside the gene matches. Germline CDR1 and CDR2: SNHLY and FYNNEI. CDR3 region: CASSQLAGGYEQYF. The DNA of the CDR3 is TGTGCCAGCAGCCAACTAGCGGGAGGCTACGAGCAGTACTTC.

At least ten counts were recorded for this clonotype. This sequence joins TRBV2 and TRBJ2-7; no definite D call. The CDR3 runs 15 residues. In germline, CDR1 is SNHLY, CDR2 FYNNEI. The V end was cut by 6 bases, the J end by 0 bases, with 15 bases between. The CDR3 loop is CASRKGGFSSYEQYF. In DNA form, the CDR3 reads TGTGCCAGCAGAAAGGGCGGATTCAGCTCCTACGAGCAGTACTTC.

Many counts were recorded for this clonotype. This chain links TRBV12-3 or TRBV12-4 with TRBJ2-5; 9 bases are shared with TRBD1. The junction had 13 bases not matched to a gene; V was cut back by 5 bases and J by 0 bases. The CDR3 covers 18 residues. This chain's CDR3 is CASSPRTGASLYQETQYF. The CDR3 region has the DNA TGTGCCAGCAGTCCCCGGACAGGGGCGAGCTTATACCAAGAGACCCAGTACTTC.

This clonotype was observed at least ten times. The rearrangement joins TRBV29-1 to TRBJ2-3; TRBD2 matches at 14 bases. Germline loops: CDR1 SQVTM, CDR2 ANQGSEA. The CDR3 is 14 residues long. Trimming at V came to 6 bases and at J to 4 bases, leaving 3 bases not matched to a gene. CDR3 bases: TGCAGCGTCAGACTAGCGGGAGGGCCAGATACGCAGTATTTT. Translating it yields CSVRLAGGPDTQYF.

With regard to this clonotype: This clone may be a read error of a much larger clone one base away. This chain links TRBV6-1 with TRBJ2-7; D is tentatively TRBD1 or TRBD2 (5 bases each). V was clipped by 8 bases and J by 2 bases, with 10 bases between them. In germline, CDR1 is MNHNS, CDR2 SASEGT. CDR3 size: 12 residues. The CDR3 region is CASRDETYEQYF. CDR3 DNA: TGTGCCAGCCGGGACGAAACCTACGAGCAGTACTTC.

This clonotype was detected many times. The gene calls are TRBV5-6 and TRBJ2-5; 7 bases fit TRBD1. Germline V gene lookup returns CDR1 SGHDT and CDR2 YYEEEE. The CDR3 covers 16 residues. Trimming took 0 bases from V and 1 from J; bases not matched to a gene: 6. CDR3 coding DNA: TGTGCCAGCAGCTTGGCCGGGACAGCCTCCCAAGAGACCCAGTACTTC. This translates into CASSLAGTASQETQYF.

Only one count was recorded for this clonotype. A much larger clone lies one base from this, so it may be a read error. CDR3 sequence: CATSSWQSTDTQYF. CDR3 nucleotides: TGTGCCACCAGTAGCTGGCAAAGCACAGATACGCAGTATTTT. The chain employs TRBV24-1 and TRBJ2-3; no firm D call. The V end lost 6 bases, the J end lost 0 bases, and 9 bases lay between the germline ends. Germline CDR1 and CDR2: KGHDR and SFDVKD. The CDR3 spans 14 residues.

In its sample, this clonotype was seen many times. This chain joins TRBV4-2 and TRBJ2-7, with 7 bases aligning to TRBD1. V was clipped by 5 bases and J by 4 bases; unmatched bases: 11. The CDR3 has 15 residues. Germline CDR1 reads LGHNA; CDR2 reads YNFKEQ. The chain's CDR3 is CASSSTTGRGYEQYF. The CDR3 bases are TGTGCCAGCAGCTCAACGACAGGGAGAGGGTACGAGCAGTACTTC.

Details on this clonotype: A much larger clone differs from this one at a single base, so this may be a read error. This chain links TRBV27 with TRBJ1-5; D call uncertain. CDR3 length: 15 amino acids. Germline V lookup: CDR1 MNHEY, CDR2 SMNVEV (reference sequence). The CDR3 spells CAGSLIGGSNQPQHF. The CDR3 nucleotides are TGTGCCGGCAGTTTAATCGGTGGCAGCAATCAGCCCCAGCATTTT.

The rearrangement joins TRBV24-1 to TRBJ1-2; D is perhaps TRBD1 (5 bases). The CDR3 is 12 amino acids. Germline V CDR1 and CDR2: KGHDR, SFDVKD. V lost 7 bases and J 9 bases, leaving 14 bases between the germline ends. CDR3 nucleotide sequence: TGTGCCACCAGCGACAGCCTTGGAAGCTACACCTTC. Translation: CATSDSLGSYTF.

The chain's CDR3 is CSARTGKVGRRDQETQYF. The CDR3 nucleotides read TGCAGTGCCAGAACAGGGAAGGTTGGGAGAAGAGATCAAGAGACCCAGTACTTC. The genes are TRBV20-1 and TRBJ2-5; weak D call: TRBD1 (6 bases). Germline V lookup: CDR1 DFQATT, CDR2 SNEGSKA (reference sequence). The CDR3 totals 18 residues. V shed 6 bases and J shed 2 bases, with 28 bases lying between them.

The rearrangement joins TRBV14 to TRBJ1-3; maybe TRBD1 (5 bases). The CDR3 is 17 amino acids. The ends were cut back, 4 bases at V and 0 bases at J, with 16 bases in the middle. Germline V gives CDR1 SGHDN, CDR2 FVKESK. Here the CDR3 reads CASSPTNKDTSGNTIYF. CDR3 sequence (DNA): TGTGCCAGCAGCCCTACAAATAAGGACACCTCTGGAAACACCATATATTTT.

V and J are TRBV7-6 and TRBJ1-5; no clear D gene. CDR3 length: 14 amino acids. V was cut by 5 bases and J by 4 bases, with 12 bases left in between. The germline CDR1 and CDR2 sequences are SGHVS and FNYEAQ. The CDR3 is CASSRYGINQPQHF. In DNA form, the CDR3 reads TGTGCCAGCAGCCGGTACGGGATTAATCAGCCCCAGCATTTT.

The chain uses TRBV30 and TRBJ2-5, with TRBD1 matching over 9 bases. J lost 9 bases, V lost 0 bases, and 5 bases had no gene match. This CDR3 comprises 13 residues. Looked up from germline, CDR1 is GTSNPN and CDR2 is SVGIG (reference sequence). The CDR3 reads CAWSVERTGAQYF. The CDR3 DNA follows: TGTGCCTGGAGTGTAGAAAGGACAGGGGCCCAGTACTTC.

At least ten counts were recorded for this clonotype. A read error may produce the germline difference seen at one junction end. The chain has TRBV7-9 and TRBJ2-4; 8 bases match TRBD2. Germline V gives CDR1 SEHNR, CDR2 FQNEAQ (reference sequence). This CDR3 spans 11 amino acids. The CDR3 sequence: CASSSGTSWDF. The CDR3 bases are TGTGCCAGCAGCTCAGGGACTAGTTGGGACTTC. The full variable domain, completed using reference TRBV7-9 and TRBJ2-4, is DTGVSQNPRHKITKRGQNVTFRCDPISEHNRLYWYRQTLGQGPEFLTYFQNEAQLEKSRLLSDRFSAERPKGSFSTLEIQRTEQGDSAMYLCASSSGTSWDFGAGTRLSVL.

This clonotype has a handful of counts. J is TRBJ2-1 and V is TRBV5-4, with D possibly matching TRBD2 (5 bases). The V gene's germline CDR1 is SGHNT and CDR2 YYREEE (reference sequence). CDR3 length equals 15 residues. V was shortened by 4 bases and J by 6 bases, with 17 bases between the two germline ends. The CDR3 protein is CASSPLTSLGNEQFF. CDR3 DNA: TGTGCCAGCAGCCCCCTCACTAGTTTGGGCAATGAGCAGTTCTTC.

The DNA for the CDR3 is TGTGCCAGCAGTTCAGGGGTGGGCAGGTACTATGGCTACACCTTC. It codes for CASSSGVGRYYGYTF. The chain joins TRBV28 to TRBJ1-2; D is perhaps TRBD1 (6 bases). The germline gives CDR1 MDHEN, CDR2 SYDVKM. V lost 4 bases, J lost 3 bases, and 15 bases lay in between. This CDR3 contains 15 residues.

This clonotype was recorded many times. A read error is possible here, since a much larger clone lies one base away. The rearrangement uses TRBV11-1 and TRBJ2-1; a weak D match, TRBD1 (6 bases). This CDR3 has 15 amino acids. CDR1 and CDR2 from the germline V gene are SGHAT and FQDESV (reference sequence). CDR3 region: CANSFEQGTYNEQFF. CDR3 sequence (DNA): TGTGCCAACAGCTTCGAACAGGGAACCTACAATGAGCAGTTCTTC.

A note on this clonotype: A much larger clone lies one base from this, so it may be a read error. The gene calls are TRBV2 and TRBJ1-1, with unresolved D. The CDR3 has 12 residues. Per germline, CDR1 SNHLY and CDR2 FYNNEI. V gave up 8 bases and J gave up 8 bases, with 15 bases separating them. Here the CDR3 reads CASGFGGSEAFF. DNA for the CDR3: TGTGCCAGCGGCTTCGGCGGATCCGAAGCTTTCTTT.

V usage is TRBV29-1 and J usage is TRBJ2-7; TRBD1 might be the D (5 bases). V was trimmed by 7 bases and J by 1 base, leaving 8 bases between them. The germline CDR1 and CDR2 sequences are SQVTM and ANQGSEA. The CDR3 runs 11 residues. This CDR3 is CSAGKSYEQYF. CDR3 nucleotide sequence: TGCAGCGCAGGGAAATCCTACGAGCAGTACTTC.